Below are 2 T cell receptor beta chains sequenced from a single sample in a study of lymphopenia after photon versus proton radiotherapy. Sequencing used immunoSEQ multiplex PCR; TCRdb keeps in-frame clones, though not all of them. Of around 66,000 clones in the sample, about 90% were seen once. Specimen: peripheral blood, collected from a patient treated with photon-based radiotherapy. These TCRs come from a man aged 35 to 55 with gastric cancer.

The chain carries TRBV6-6 and TRBJ1-2; 8 nucleotides line up with TRBD1. The CDR3 loop spans 14 amino acids. CDR1 is MNHNY and CDR2 is SVGAGI in the germline V gene (reference sequence). The trim removed 2 bases at V and 7 bases at J, leaving 6 bases unmatched. As DNA, the CDR3 is TGTGCCAGCAGTTACGAGACAGGGGCTGGTGGCTACACCTTC. Its translation is CASSYETGAGGYTF.

There are a few counts of this clone. The V gene is TRBV5-6, the J gene TRBJ2-5; no firm D call. From germline, CDR1 is SGHDT and CDR2 YYEEEE. The CDR3 loop spans 12 amino acids. V lost 2 bases, J lost 2 bases, and 4 bases lay in between. The CDR3 bases are TGTGCCAGCAGCTTAGGGCAAGAGACCCAGTACTTC. Translating it yields CASSLGQETQYF.